Listed here are 18 T cell receptor beta chains from one sample, sequenced in a study of blood T cell repertoires in COVID-19. Generated by immunoSEQ multiplex PCR, the TCRdb table keeps only in-frame clones and is missing some. This repertoire shows about 240,000 clones, 87% found once; its top ten account for 6% to 9%. The sample taken for sequencing was peripheral blood. These receptors all come from a man in his sixties who had recovered from COVID-19.

CDR3 sequence: CASSLDFGRMTEAFF. The CDR3 DNA is TGTGCCAGCAGCTTAGATTTCGGGAGGATGACTGAAGCTTTCTTT. The genes are TRBV11-2 and TRBJ1-1; D unclear. Deletions cut 0 bases from V and 5 bases from J, with 13 bases between. The CDR3 runs 15 residues. CDR1 and CDR2 from the germline V gene are SGHAT and FQNNGV. The complete variable domain, with remaining parts taken from reference TRBV11-2 and TRBJ1-1, reads EAGVAQSPRYKIIEKRQSVAFWCNPISGHATLYWYQQILGQGPKLLIQFQNNGVVDDSQLPKDRFSAERLKGVDSTLKIQPAKLEDSAVYLCASSLDFGRMTEAFFGQGTRLTVV.

This chain connects TRBV10-3 to TRBJ1-3, with unresolved D. The CDR3 is 17 amino acids. Trimming cost V 2 bases and J 0 bases, with 14 bases left between them. The V gene's germline CDR1 is ENHRY and CDR2 SYGVKD. The CDR3 DNA reads as TGTGCCATCAGTGAGAGGTTAACAGCTTACTCTGGAAACACCATATATTTT. Protein sequence: CAISERLTAYSGNTIYF.

This rearrangement joins TRBV13 to TRBJ2-5; tentatively, D is TRBD2 (6 bases). Between the trimmed V and J ends, which lost 5 bases and 2 bases, there was a span of 15 bases. This CDR3 has 15 residues. Germline V gene lookup returns CDR1 PRHDT and CDR2 FYEKMQ (reference sequence). The CDR3 DNA is TGTGCCAGCAGCGCAAGACTAGTGCGGCAAGAGACCCAGTACTTC. Protein: CASSARLVRQETQYF.

This chain joins TRBV2 and TRBJ2-7; weak D call: TRBD1 (6 bases). V gave up 3 bases and J gave up 7 bases, with 13 bases separating them. The germline V gene has CDR1 SNHLY and CDR2 FYNNEI. The CDR3 consists of 13 residues. Here the CDR3 reads CASSDVQGMEQYF. For the CDR3, the DNA is TGTGCCAGCAGTGATGTTCAGGGGATGGAGCAGTACTTC.

V is TRBV6-5 and J is TRBJ2-2, with D perhaps TRBD2 (7 bases). Germline V gene sequence: CDR1 MNHEY, CDR2 SVGAGI. V dropped 6 bases and J dropped 1 base, with 12 bases sitting between them. The CDR3 extends over 15 amino acids. The CDR3 coding sequence is TGTGCCAGCAGGGGAGGGACACTGAACACCGGGGAGCTGTTTTTT. Encoded protein: CASRGGTLNTGELFF.

The chain couples TRBV5-8 to TRBJ2-2; tentatively, D is TRBD2 (7 bases). The CDR3 covers 16 residues. Germline V gives CDR1 SGHTS, CDR2 YDEGEE. V lost 2 bases to trimming and J lost 6 bases, with 17 bases between them. The CDR3 DNA follows: TGTGCCAGCAGCTTTTTACGGGGGGCAATGTCCGGGGAGCTGTTTTTT. Protein sequence: CASSFLRGAMSGELFF.

CDR3 residues: CASSRGTDTQYF. In DNA form, the CDR3 reads TGCGCCAGCAGCCGCGGAACAGATACGCAGTATTTT. The J gene is TRBJ2-3, the V gene TRBV5-1; D ambiguous. This CDR3 is built from 12 residues. V was trimmed by 4 bases and J by 3 bases, leaving 6 bases between them. CDR1 is SGHRS and CDR2 is YFSETQ in the germline V gene.

The chain uses TRBV7-6 and TRBJ1-1; perhaps TRBD1 as D (5 bases). Trimming removed 3 bases from V and 0 bases from J, with 11 bases in between. The CDR3 is made up of 15 amino acids. CDR1 is SGHVS, CDR2 FNYEAQ, per germline. The CDR3 is CASSLGRGMNTEAFF. CDR3 DNA sequence: TGTGCCAGCAGCTTGGGGCGGGGGATGAACACTGAAGCTTTCTTT.

This clone was observed a few times. V is TRBV19 and J is TRBJ1-6; D is possibly TRBD1 (6 bases). Germline CDR1 and CDR2: LNHDA and SQIVND (reference sequence). The CDR3 contains 13 residues. Trimming pared 6 bases from V and 7 bases from J, leaving 10 bases between. The CDR3 bases are TGTGCCAGTAGACTTACAGGGAATTCACCCCTCCACTTT. Translating gives CASRLTGNSPLHF.

The J gene is TRBJ1-6, the V gene TRBV9; D ambiguous. Trimming took off 0 bases at V and 6 bases at J, with 7 bases between the two ends. This CDR3 spans 14 amino acids. Germline CDR1 is SGDLS and CDR2 is YYNGEE. The CDR3 bases are TGTGCCAGCAGCGTAGCTCAGATTAATTCACCCCTCCACTTT. Amino acid sequence: CASSVAQINSPLHF. Using reference TRBV9 and TRBJ1-6 for the parts outside the CDR3, the full variable domain is DSGVTQTPKHLITATGQRVTLRCSPRSGDLSVYWYQQSLDQGLQFLIQYYNGEERAKGNILERFSAQQFPDLHSELNLSSLELGDSALYFCASSVAQINSPLHFGNGTRLTVT.

This chain joins TRBV28 and TRBJ1-5; D remains ambiguous. The CDR3 has 14 residues. V lost 7 bases and J 3 bases, leaving 13 bases between the germline ends. Germline loops: CDR1 MDHEN, CDR2 SYDVKM. CDR3 loop: CASTAYRDNQPQHF. The CDR3 DNA sequence: TGTGCCAGCACCGCCTACAGAGACAATCAGCCCCAGCATTTT.

The V call is TRBV3-1 (or the pseudogene TRBV3-2), the J call TRBJ2-2; possible D gene TRBD1, 6 bases. Germline CDR1 LGHDT, CDR2 YNNKEL (reference sequence). Trimming cost V 4 bases and J 5 bases, with 20 bases left between them. The CDR3 has 17 residues. CDR3 amino acids: CASSPGGQPIWTGELFF. The CDR3 DNA reads TGTGCCAGCAGCCCCGGTGGACAGCCGATTTGGACCGGGGAGCTGTTTTTT.

This clone was detected only a few times. This chain uses TRBV19 with TRBJ1-5; D ambiguous. Germline values: CDR1 LNHDA, CDR2 SQIVND (reference sequence). V was trimmed by 3 bases and J by 9 bases, leaving 12 bases between them. The CDR3 contains 13 residues. For the CDR3, the DNA is TGTGCCAGTAGTATGTGGGCAGGCCGGCCCCAGCATTTT. Its protein is CASSMWAGRPQHF.

The chain uses TRBV7-2 and TRBJ2-5; TRBD1 aligns across 7 bases. This CDR3 is 12 amino acids long. CDR1 is SGHTA and CDR2 is FQGNSA in the germline V gene. J lost 5 bases, V lost 6 bases, and 3 bases had no gene match. The CDR3 sequence is CASSLDRETQYF. CDR3 in DNA: TGTGCCAGCAGTCTGGACAGGGAGACCCAGTACTTC.

This clone was seen just once. The chain links TRBV11-2 to TRBJ2-5; D might be TRBD1 (6 bases). V lost 5 bases to trimming and J lost 0 bases, with 10 bases between them. CDR1 SGHAT and CDR2 FQNNGV come from the germline V gene. The CDR3 sequence is 14 residues long. The DNA for the CDR3 is TGTGCCAGCAGCCTCTGGACAGACCAAGAGACCCAGTACTTC. The encoded protein is CASSLWTDQETQYF. The full variable domain, its missing parts supplied by reference TRBV11-2 and TRBJ2-5, is EAGVAQSPRYKIIEKRQSVAFWCNPISGHATLYWYQQILGQGPKLLIQFQNNGVVDDSQLPKDRFSAERLKGVDSTLKIQPAKLEDSAVYLCASSLWTDQETQYFGPGTRLLVL.

The chain combines TRBV10-1 with TRBJ2-3; D is possibly TRBD1 (5 bases). The V gene's germline CDR1 is WNHNN and CDR2 SYGVQD (reference sequence). V was trimmed by 0 bases and J by 5 bases, leaving 9 bases between them. This CDR3 region has 14 residues. The CDR3 nucleotides read TGCGCCAGCAGTGAGTCAGGGGTGGGAGATACGCAGTATTTT. It specifies CASSESGVGDTQYF.

The chain links TRBV6-5 to TRBJ2-4, with D possibly TRBD1 on 6 matching bases. The germline V gene has CDR1 MNHEY and CDR2 SVGAGI. This CDR3 comprises 15 residues. The germline V and J ends were trimmed by 2 bases and 2 bases, with 10 bases remaining between them. As DNA, the CDR3 is TGTGCCAGCAGTTACGGACAGCCACCCAAAAACATTCAGTACTTC. It specifies CASSYGQPPKNIQYF.

As DNA, the CDR3 is TGTGCCAGCAGCCTCATGGCGGGGGCAGATACGCAGTATTTT. Amino acid sequence: CASSLMAGADTQYF. The chain combines TRBV14 with TRBJ2-3; 7 bases line up with TRBD2. V lost 4 bases and J lost 4; bases outside the gene matches: 5. Germline CDR1 SGHDN, CDR2 FVKESK. CDR3 size: 14 residues.